Detailed here is one T cell receptor beta chain. The method was immunoSEQ multiplex PCR; TCRdb's version includes in-frame clones alone and lacks a portion of them. The sample carries tens of thousands of clones, around nine tenths recorded once. This record comes from a study of blood T cell repertoires in COVID-19. Germline values: CDR1 MNHEY, CDR2 SVGEGT. V lost 2 bases to trimming and J lost 0 bases, with 14 bases between them. This CDR3 has 17 amino acids. What was sequenced was peripheral blood. The V gene is TRBV6-2 or TRBV6-3, the J gene TRBJ2-4, with D maybe TRBD1 (6 bases). This sequence was found in a human donor in a cohort sampled during active COVID-19. The CDR3 nucleotides are TGTGCCAGCAGTTACGGCAGGGGAACCCTAGCCAAAAACATTCAGTACTTC. Protein product: CASSYGRGTLAKNIQYF.